What follows is one T cell receptor (gamma chain) and its context. Antigen specificity is unknown. This specimen comes from a study of Vδ1+ human thymocytes. Study results and limitations: The authors advised highly purified populations and single-cell validation. Highly polyclonal TRG and TRD repertoires with Gaussian CDR3 length distributions appeared in thymus. Thymic delta-chain repertoires held roughly 19% Vdelta2 sequences and few Vdelta3, despite high sort purity.

RNA was extracted from the cells and then reverse transcribed. Multiplex PCR used pooled V-gene forward primers and a constant-region reverse primer to amplify CDR3s. TCRdb repeated clone calling on the multiplex PCR reads with CATT. This table holds about 36,000 gamma-chain clones, 20% to 25% found once. The CDR3 runs 13 residues. With V trimmed by 4 bases and J by 3 bases, 6 bases remained unmatched. Germline-derived CDR1 and CDR2 are EGSTGY and YDSYTSSV. This TCR came from a girl less than two years old who had congenital heart surgery. The V call is TRGV4, the J call TRGJ1 or TRGJ2. Input material: Vdelta1+ gamma-delta thymocytes from the thymus. Documented subset: FACS-sorted CD3+ TCRalphabeta- TCRVdelta1+ TCRVdelta2- thymocytes. The CDR3 protein is CATWDSSYYKKLF. The CDR3 DNA follows: TGTGCCACCTGGGACTCGTCTTATTATAAGAAACTCTTT.